The present T cell receptor beta chain was sequenced within a study of blood T cell repertoires in COVID-19. Study overall: Researchers got acute and convalescent COVID-19 samples from the United States, Italy and Spain.

In the authors' methods: Scientists estimated how many nucleated cells there were by amplifying reference gene primers. TCRdb's copy holds only in-frame clones and misses some; the assay was immunoSEQ multiplex PCR. V and J calls and clone size are given by that table; D and trimming were obtained from the DNA. The table records about half a million clones, 70% to 90% of them present only once. V lost 6 bases to trimming and J lost 3 bases, with 10 bases between them. This CDR3 comprises 13 residues. Sequenced sample: PBMCs or T cells enriched from blood (not recorded which). The sequence was collected from a woman aged 55-69 years who had recovered from COVID-19. The chain is built from TRBV12-3 or TRBV12-4 and TRBJ2-3; weak D call: TRBD2 (5 bases). DNA of the CDR3: TGTGCCAGCAGCAAGGAGGTGACAGATACGCAGTATTTT. It translates to CASSKEVTDTQYF.